Each of the 26 T cell receptor beta chains below was sequenced from the same sample in a study of blood T cells in healthy people across ages. Through a sample-barcoded 5' primer and a J-beta primer mix, a second PCR was run for about 6 to 11 cycles. TCRdb called the 5' RACE reads again in MiXCR, with one record for every CDR3 protein. The repertoire consists of around 900,000 distinct CDR3 sequences, with roughly 51% occurring once and the leading ten covering roughly a fifth. The sequenced sample was blood. The receptors here all came from a woman aged 60 to 75 in good health.

The table lists this clonotype with a few counts. The chain joins TRBV4-2 to TRBJ2-7; D not certain. This CDR3 contains 17 residues. The germline CDR1 and CDR2 sequences are LGHNA and YNFKEQ. The V end was cut by 2 bases, the J end by 3 bases, with 20 bases between. Written as DNA, the CDR3 is TGTGCCAGCAGCCAACCCCAGGCGTCACTTGGGATCTACGAGCAGTACTTC. Its translation: CASSQPQASLGIYEQYF.

This sequence joins TRBV5-1 and TRBJ2-2; the match to TRBD1 covers 8 bases. The germline CDR1 and CDR2 sequences are SGHRS and YFSETQ. V was pared by 2 bases and J by 5 bases, with 11 bases of the junction left unmatched. This CDR3 spans 17 amino acids. Here the CDR3 reads CASSFAGGVSATGELFF. The DNA for the CDR3 is TGCGCCAGCAGCTTTGCAGGGGGCGTTTCTGCGACCGGGGAGCTGTTTTTT.

This clonotype was detected only a few times. The V gene is TRBV20-1, the J gene TRBJ2-7, with D possibly being TRBD1 (6 bases). The CDR3 spans 15 residues. CDR1 and CDR2 (germline): DFQATT, SNEGSKA (reference sequence). The V and J ends lost 6 bases and 2 bases respectively, with 20 bases between them. The CDR3 sequence is CSALNRDKGTYEQYF. CDR3 coding DNA: TGCAGTGCCCTAAACCGGGACAAGGGGACCTACGAGCAGTACTTC.

The V and J genes are TRBV9 and TRBJ2-1; possible D gene TRBD2, 5 bases. V was clipped by 0 bases and J by 4 bases, with 14 bases between them. The CDR3 covers 16 residues. The germline gives CDR1 SGDLS, CDR2 YYNGEE. The DNA of the CDR3 is TGTGCCAGCAGCGTAGAGGCGGGTGGTCTATACAATGAGCAGTTCTTC. This encodes CASSVEAGGLYNEQFF.

V and J are TRBV29-1 and TRBJ2-3; D uncertain. This CDR3 region has 12 residues. Germline V gives CDR1 SQVTM, CDR2 ANQGSEA. V dropped 3 bases and J dropped 7 bases, with 11 bases sitting between them. The CDR3 spells CSVDPRTYTQYF. CDR3 coding DNA: TGCAGCGTTGATCCCCGGACCTATACGCAGTATTTT.

This clonotype was detected a few times. The chain combines TRBV6-6 with TRBJ2-7, with TRBD2 matching 8 bases. This CDR3 comprises 16 residues. V lost 0 bases, J lost 3 bases, and 7 bases stayed unmatched. Germline-derived CDR1 and CDR2 are MNHNY and SVGAGI (reference sequence). The CDR3 here is CASSYSSRGGGYEQYF. The CDR3 DNA sequence: TGTGCCAGCAGTTACTCGAGCCGGGGGGGTGGCTACGAGCAGTACTTC.

This clonotype was detected only a few times. The V gene is TRBV20-1, the J gene TRBJ1-2, with no clear D. CDR1 is DFQATT, CDR2 SNEGSKA, per germline (reference sequence). The ends were cut back, 1 base at V and 8 bases at J, with 11 bases in the middle. CDR3 size: 12 residues. CDR3 nucleotide sequence: TGCAGTGCTAGAGTGGGTCCAAAGGGCTACACCTTC. Translating gives CSARVGPKGYTF.

The chain employs TRBV11-3 and TRBJ2-7; TRBD2 matches at 9 bases. Germline lookup yields CDR1 SGHNT and CDR2 YENEEA. V lost 1 base to trimming and J lost 4 bases; unmatched junction nucleotides: 8. CDR3 length equals 16 residues. The CDR3 DNA sequence: TGTGCCAGCAGCTTAGGCGGCGGGGGGGCCGTTTACGAGCAGTACTTC. This codes for CASSLGGGGAVYEQYF.

This chain connects TRBV7-2 to TRBJ2-7, with 10 positions matching TRBD2. In germline, CDR1 is SGHTA, CDR2 FQGNSA. V dropped 5 bases and J dropped 5; count of bases not matched to a gene: 9. This CDR3 spans 15 amino acids. Here the CDR3 reads CASSLQAGGPHEQYF. CDR3 DNA sequence: TGTGCCAGCAGCCTACAAGCGGGAGGGCCTCACGAGCAGTACTTC.

This chain joins TRBV18 and TRBJ1-2; TRBD1 agrees at 9 bases. Germline V lookup: CDR1 KGHSH, CDR2 LQKENI. There are 15 residues in the CDR3. After removal of 2 bases from V and 2 bases from J, the junction contained 3 bases not matched to a gene. The CDR3 DNA reads TGTGCCAGCTCACCAGAGGGACAGGGCAACTATGGCTACACCTTC. This sequence encodes CASSPEGQGNYGYTF.

This clonotype was counted only a few times. The chain has TRBV24-1 and TRBJ2-5; 8 bases map to TRBD1. Germline values: CDR1 KGHDR, CDR2 SFDVKD. The CDR3 has 15 residues. After removal of 3 bases from V and 4 bases from J, the junction contained 6 bases not matched to a gene. The CDR3 protein is CATSDDDRGGETQYF. Written as DNA, the CDR3 is TGTGCCACCAGTGATGATGACAGGGGAGGAGAGACCCAGTACTTC.

This chain's CDR3 is CASRTLGVTGELFF. CDR3 bases: TGCGCCAGCCGGACCCTAGGGGTCACCGGGGAGCTGTTTTTT. This chain links TRBV4-1 with TRBJ2-2; D is possibly TRBD1 (5 bases). The CDR3 length is 14 residues. V was cut by 8 bases and J by 4 bases, with 14 bases left in between. Germline CDR1 reads MGHRA; CDR2 reads YSYEKL.

V and J are TRBV6-4 and TRBJ2-1, with 10 bases identical to TRBD2. The J call may be incorrect, as the DNA end agrees better with TRBJ2-7. Germline CDR1 and CDR2: MRHNA and SNTAGT. This CDR3 spans 14 amino acids. DNA for the CDR3: TGTGCCAGCAGCAAGCTAGCGGGAGCCTACGAGCAGTACTTC. Protein sequence: CASSKLAGAYEQYF.

Concerning this clonotype itself: One end of the junction is discordant with germline, which a read error may explain. V is TRBV7-8 and J is TRBJ1-1; tentative D call: TRBD1 (6 bases). The germline V gene encodes CDR1 SGHVS and CDR2 FQNEAQ. The CDR3 has 14 amino acids. CDR3 sequence: CASSLLQGNTDAFF. CDR3 nucleotides: TGTGCCAGCAGCTTACTTCAGGGGAACACTGATGCTTTCTTT.

V and J are TRBV7-3 and TRBJ2-5, with TRBD2 matching 8 bases. V was pared by 4 bases and J by 4 bases, with 11 bases of the junction left unmatched. There are 16 residues in the CDR3. Germline V gene sequence: CDR1 SGHTA, CDR2 FQGTGA. CDR3: CASSSLPGTRRETQYF. CDR3 in DNA: TGTGCCAGCAGCTCCCTCCCCGGGACTAGGAGAGAGACCCAGTACTTC.

V and J are TRBV11-2 and TRBJ2-1, with a tentative D call TRBD2 (5 bases). CDR3 size: 15 residues. The V end lost 3 bases, the J end lost 3 bases, and 12 bases lay between the germline ends. The V gene's germline CDR1 is SGHAT and CDR2 FQNNGV. As DNA, the CDR3 is TGTGCCAGCAGCTTTGAGAGTAGCGACTACAATGAGCAGTTCTTC. This encodes CASSFESSDYNEQFF.

The table lists this clonotype with a count of one. Sequence at one end of the junction differs from germline and may be a read error. J is TRBJ2-2 and V is TRBV4-2; D may be TRBD2 (6 bases). In germline, CDR1 is LGHNA, CDR2 YNFKEQ. The length of the CDR3 is 15 residues. In DNA, the CDR3 is TGTGCCAGCGGCCAAGATTCGGGGGTCACCGGGGAGCTGTTTTTT. This gives the protein CASGQDSGVTGELFF.

The gene calls are TRBV11-2 and TRBJ2-7; D gene unclear. This CDR3 region has 13 residues. Germline lookup yields CDR1 SGHAT and CDR2 FQNNGV. V was trimmed by 5 bases and J by 0 bases, leaving 8 bases between them. This CDR3 is CASSESPSYEQYF. CDR3 DNA sequence: TGTGCCAGCAGCGAAAGTCCCTCCTACGAGCAGTACTTC.

The rearrangement uses TRBV20-1 and TRBJ1-1, with D hard to call. Trimming cost V 5 bases and J 1 base, with 5 bases left between them. Germline CDR1 and CDR2: DFQATT and SNEGSKA (reference sequence). The CDR3 is 11 residues long. DNA of the CDR3: TGCAGTGCTCCACGGAACACTGAAGCTTTCTTT. Protein sequence: CSAPRNTEAFF.

CDR3 nucleotide sequence: TGTGCCAGCAGTTACTCACCGGGACAGGGGAACATTCAGTACTTC. Translated: CASSYSPGQGNIQYF. The V and J genes are TRBV6-5 and TRBJ2-4; 10 positions match TRBD1. With V trimmed by 0 bases and J by 7 bases, 3 bases remained unmatched. Per germline, CDR1 MNHEY and CDR2 SVGAGI. The CDR3 consists of 15 residues.

This clonotype has only a few counts. The V and J genes are TRBV29-1 and TRBJ2-7, with 13 bases aligning to TRBD2. Germline CDR1 and CDR2: SQVTM and ANQGSEA. CDR3 length: 15 residues. Losses at the gene ends were 0 bases for V and 3 bases for J; bases not matched to a gene: 2. This chain's CDR3 is CSVEDWTSGSYEQYF. The CDR3, as DNA: TGCAGCGTTGAAGATTGGACTAGCGGGAGCTACGAGCAGTACTTC.

V is TRBV12-3 or TRBV12-4 and J is TRBJ2-7, with 9 positions matching TRBD2. This CDR3 has 14 residues. The V gene end was trimmed by 6 bases and the J gene end by 3 bases; junction bases not matched to a gene: 6. This CDR3 reads CASSRTSAGYEQYF. The CDR3 bases are TGTGCCAGCAGCAGGACTAGCGCTGGCTACGAGCAGTACTTC.

V is TRBV15 and J is TRBJ1-5; 8 bases line up with TRBD1. CDR1 LNHNV and CDR2 YYDKDF come from the germline V gene (reference sequence). V lost 3 bases to trimming and J lost 1 base; unmatched junction nucleotides: 8. The CDR3 runs 17 residues. The CDR3 spells CATSSQRTGLSNQPQHF. The CDR3 bases are TGTGCCACCAGCAGCCAACGGACAGGGTTGAGCAATCAGCCCCAGCATTTT. The full variable domain, with the rest looked up from reference TRBV15 and TRBJ1-5, is DAMVIQNPRYQVTQFGKPVTLSCSQTLNHNVMYWYQQKSSQAPKLLFHYYDKDFNNEADTPDNFQSRRPNTSFCFLDIRSPGLGDTAMYLCATSSQRTGLSNQPQHFGDGTRLSIL.

This clonotype came up a few times. A much larger clone differs from this one at a single base, so this may be a read error. The V and J genes are TRBV28 and TRBJ1-2, with D perhaps matching TRBD1 (6 bases). Trimming shortened V by 5 bases and J by 6 bases, and 13 bases separated the two germline ends. Looked up from germline, CDR1 is MDHEN and CDR2 is SYDVKM. This CDR3 contains 13 residues. For the CDR3, the DNA is TGTGCCAGCAGTGGAACAGGGACGAATGGCTACACCTTC. Amino acids: CASSGTGTNGYTF.

The CDR3, as DNA: TGTACCAGCAGCCCCCTAGCCAAAAACATTCAGTACTTC. As protein: CTSSPLAKNIQYF. V usage is TRBV7-2 and J usage is TRBJ2-4, with D uncertain. Trimming cost V 5 bases and J 0 bases, with 5 bases left between them. The germline V gene encodes CDR1 SGHTA and CDR2 FQGNSA. The CDR3 contains 13 residues. Together with reference TRBV7-2 and TRBJ2-4, the CDR3 gives the full variable domain: GAGVSQSPSNKVTEKGKDVELRCDPISGHTALYWYRQSLGQGLEFLIYFQGNSAPDKSGLPSDRFSAERTGGSVSTLTIQRTQQEDSAVYLCTSSPLAKNIQYFGAGTRLSVL.

This clonotype came up a few times. The chain recombines TRBV7-9 with TRBJ2-7; D unresolved. V was pared by 4 bases and J by 4 bases, with 14 bases between. From germline, CDR1 is SEHNR and CDR2 FQNEAQ (reference sequence). The CDR3 length is 14 residues. The CDR3 region is CASSSGFSVYEQYF. The CDR3 DNA follows: TGTGCCAGCAGCTCAGGATTCAGCGTTTACGAGCAGTACTTC.